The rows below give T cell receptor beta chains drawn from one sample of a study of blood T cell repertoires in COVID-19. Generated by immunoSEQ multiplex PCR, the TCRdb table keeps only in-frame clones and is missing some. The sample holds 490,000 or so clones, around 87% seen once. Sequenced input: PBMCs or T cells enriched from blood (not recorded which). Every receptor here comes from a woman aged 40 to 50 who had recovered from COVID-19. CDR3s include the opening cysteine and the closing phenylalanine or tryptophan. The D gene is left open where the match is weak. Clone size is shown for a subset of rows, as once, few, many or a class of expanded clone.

CDR3 DNA: TGTGCCAGCTCAGACCCCGGGGCTAGCGGGAAAACCTTAAGCACAGATACGCAGTATTTT
CDR3 protein: CASSDPGASGKTLSTDTQYF
V gene: TRBV18
clone size: -
D gene: TRBD2
J gene: TRBJ2-3

CDR3 DNA: TGCAGCGTTGAAGCTCTGGGAAACACCATATATTTT
CDR3 protein: CSVEALGNTIYF
V gene: TRBV29-1
clone size: -
D gene: -
J gene: TRBJ1-3

CDR3 DNA: TGTGCCAGCAGCTTACGTGACAGCTCCTACGAGCAGTACTTC
CDR3 protein: CASSLRDSSYEQYF
V gene: TRBV7-2
clone size: -
D gene: -
J gene: TRBJ2-7

CDR3 DNA: TGCGCCAGCAGCCAAGTTGGCAGCGGGAGATCACAAGAGACCCAGTACTTC
CDR3 protein: CASSQVGSGRSQETQYF
V gene: TRBV4-1
clone size: -
D gene: TRBD2
J gene: TRBJ2-5

CDR3 DNA: TGTGCCACCAGTGAAAGAGACTACGAGCAGTACTTC
CDR3 protein: CATSERDYEQYF
V gene: TRBV24-1
clone size: -
D gene: -
J gene: TRBJ2-7

CDR3 DNA: TGTGCCAGCAGCGTAGGAGTTAGCGGCTACAATGAGCAGTTCTTC
CDR3 protein: CASSVGVSGYNEQFF
V gene: TRBV9
clone size: -
D gene: -
J gene: TRBJ2-1

CDR3 DNA: TGCGCCAGCAGCCAAGATGGGGGGGACAGGGTTCGTTCACCCCTCCACTTT
CDR3 protein: CASSQDGGDRVRSPLHF
V gene: TRBV4-1
clone size: -
D gene: TRBD1
J gene: TRBJ1-6

CDR3 DNA: TGTGCCACCGAGGTCAGTTCTCTCTCTGGGGCCAACGTCCTGACTTTC
CDR3 protein: CATEVSSLSGANVLTF
V gene: TRBV24-1
clone size: -
D gene: -
J gene: TRBJ2-6

CDR3 DNA: TGTGCCAGCAGTTTTCAAGGGGCGCGAATGACCTATGGCTACACCTTC
CDR3 protein: CASSFQGARMTYGYTF
V gene: TRBV28
clone size: -
D gene: -
J gene: TRBJ1-2

CDR3 DNA: TGTGCCAGCAGCTCTCGGGGACAGAATATACAAGAGCAGTACTTC
CDR3 protein: CASSSRGQNIQEQYF
V gene: TRBV5-6
clone size: once
D gene: TRBD1
J gene: TRBJ2-7

CDR3 DNA: TGTGCCAGCAGCTTAGCGTTGCGGGAGAGACAGTTCTTC
CDR3 protein: CASSLALRERQFF
V gene: TRBV7-9
clone size: -
D gene: TRBD2
J gene: TRBJ2-1

CDR3 DNA: TGCAGCGTGGAGAGCGGACAGGTAGACTATGGCTACACCTTC
CDR3 protein: CSVESGQVDYGYTF
V gene: TRBV29-1
clone size: -
D gene: TRBD1
J gene: TRBJ1-2

CDR3 DNA: TGTGCCAGCAGCTTAGTAGGGGGGGCGAACACCGGGGAGCTGTTTTTT
CDR3 protein: CASSLVGGANTGELFF
V gene: TRBV7-2
clone size: -
D gene: -
J gene: TRBJ2-2

CDR3 DNA: TGCGCCAGCAGCCAAGCGACGGGAGAGCGCAATCCCTACGAGCAGTACTTC
CDR3 protein: CASSQATGERNPYEQYF
V gene: TRBV4-1
clone size: few
D gene: -
J gene: TRBJ2-7

CDR3 DNA: TGCGCCAGCAGCCAGTCAAGAGGGGAGGGGCAGTACTTC
CDR3 protein: CASSQSRGEGQYF
V gene: TRBV4-1
clone size: -
D gene: TRBD2
J gene: TRBJ2-7

CDR3 DNA: TGTGCCAGCAGTCTCGCGGCCGCCACCAGCGGGGCCGGTTCAGGGTCCCCTGAAGCTTTCTTT
CDR3 protein: CASSLAAATSGAGSGSPEAFF
V gene: TRBV27
clone size: -
D gene: -
J gene: TRBJ1-1

CDR3 DNA: TGTGCCAGCAGCCTTAGTACGACAGGGTTTCAGCCCCAGCATTTT
CDR3 protein: CASSLSTTGFQPQHF
V gene: TRBV7-2
clone size: once
D gene: TRBD1
J gene: TRBJ1-5

CDR3 DNA: TGTGCCAGCAGCCCCACCCGAGTGAACACTGAAGCTTTCTTT
CDR3 protein: CASSPTRVNTEAFF
V gene: TRBV7-8
clone size: -
D gene: -
J gene: TRBJ1-1

CDR3 DNA: TGTGCCAGCAGCTTACCCAGGGGTGCAGCTTTCTTT
CDR3 protein: CASSLPRGAAFF
V gene: TRBV7-2
clone size: -
D gene: -
J gene: TRBJ1-1

CDR3 DNA: TGTGCCAGTAGTCCCTATATAACAGCCTACGGCACAGATACGCAGTATTTT
CDR3 protein: CASSPYITAYGTDTQYF
V gene: TRBV19
clone size: -
D gene: -
J gene: TRBJ2-3

CDR3 DNA: TGTGCCTGGAGTGTTGTTCCAGGGCAGGGGACCGGGGAGCTGTTTTTT
CDR3 protein: CAWSVVPGQGTGELFF
V gene: TRBV30
clone size: -
D gene: -
J gene: TRBJ2-2

CDR3 DNA: TGTGCCACCAGCGGACAGGGGGCACCGCCCCAGCATTTT
CDR3 protein: CATSGQGAPPQHF
V gene: TRBV15
clone size: -
D gene: TRBD1
J gene: TRBJ1-5

CDR3 DNA: TGTGCCAGCAGCTTAGCGAGCTCTGGGGCCAACGTCCTGACTTTC
CDR3 protein: CASSLASSGANVLTF
V gene: TRBV7-2
clone size: -
D gene: -
J gene: TRBJ2-6